These T cell receptor beta chains were read from a single sample in a study of cytomegalovirus exposure and HLA in healthy donors. The repertoire was sequenced with immunoSEQ multiplex PCR; TCRdb's copy has only in-frame clones and lacks some. Of around 140,000 clones detected, around 75% appear once; the ten largest clones hold 2.5% to 3%. Specimen: PBMCs. The receptors were gathered from a woman aged 25 to 45 in good health and CMV-seronegative. The CDR3 runs from the conserved cysteine through the conserved F or W. D genes are given only for firm matches. Expanded clones are given a class, and other clones once, few, many or no size at all.

>NA|TRBJ2-7|TRBV30|TRBD1
TGTGCCTGGAATAACAGGGGGAGTAACCACGAGCAGTACTTC
CAWNNRGSNHEQYF
>NA|TRBJ2-7|TRBV6-1|TRBD2
TGTGCCAGCACTGCGGGGAGGGTCTCCTACGAGCAGTACTTC
CASTAGRVSYEQYF
>once|TRBJ2-2|TRBV28|NA
TGTGCCAGCAGTACCCGTCTAGTTAGGACAAAGAACACCGGGGAGCTGTTTTTT
CASSTRLVRTKNTGELFF
>NA|TRBJ2-5|TRBV28|TRBD2
TGTGCCAGCAGTTTGCTAGCGGGGCTAGGGGAGACCCAGTACTTC
CASSLLAGLGETQYF
>NA|TRBJ1-6|TRBV7-9|NA
TGTGCCAGCAGCTTAGCCGCCAGGCGCAATTCACCCCTCCACTTT
CASSLAARRNSPLHF
>NA|TRBJ2-2|TRBV2|NA
TGTGCCAGCAGTGGTAACAGCGGAAACACCGGGGAGCTGTTTTTT
CASSGNSGNTGELFF
>NA|TRBJ2-1|TRBV11-2|TRBD2
TGTGCCAGCAGCTTAGGGGAGGGGCCTGAGCAGTTCTTC
CASSLGEGPEQFF
>NA|TRBJ2-3|TRBV4-2|TRBD2
TGTGCCAGCAGCCAGGCGGGACTAGCGGGGTTCACAGATACGCAGTATTTT
CASSQAGLAGFTDTQYF
>NA|TRBJ2-7|TRBV21-1|NA
TGTGCCAGCAACCCAGGGGGACTCTGTATCTACGAGCAGTACTTC
CASNPGGLCIYEQYF
>NA|TRBJ2-3|TRBV5-4|TRBD2
TGTGCCAGCAGCTTCGGGACTAGCGGGAGTGATACGCAGTATTTT
CASSFGTSGSDTQYF
>NA|TRBJ2-1|TRBV4-3|TRBD1
TGCGCCAGCAGCCAAGAGGTTGGGACAGGGGGCAGGAATGAGCAGTTCTTC
CASSQEVGTGGRNEQFF
>NA|TRBJ1-5|TRBV6-1|NA
TGTGCCAGCAGTTCCCCCCGACAGGCTAATCAGCCCCAGCATTTT
CASSSPRQANQPQHF
>few|TRBJ1-5|TRBV4-2|NA
TGTGCCAGCAGCCAAGATAGTGGAGGGGTGGTCAATCAGCCCCAGCATTTT
CASSQDSGGVVNQPQHF
>NA|TRBJ1-2|TRBV19|TRBD1
TGTGCCAGTAGAGAAAGGGGACAGGGGAGAGCGGGCTACACCTTC
CASRERGQGRAGYTF
>few|TRBJ1-1|TRBV30|NA
TGTGCCTGGCTAGGGAGGGTGAACACTGAAGCTTTCTTT
CAWLGRVNTEAFF
>NA|TRBJ1-1|TRBV6-5|TRBD1
TGTGCCAGCGGACGGACAGGGATGAACACTGAAGCTTTCTTT
CASGRTGMNTEAFF
>NA|TRBJ2-2|TRBV7-3|TRBD2
TGTGCCAGCAGCTTTAGCGGGGGGGCCCGCGCCGGGGAGCTGTTTTTT
CASSFSGGARAGELFF
>NA|TRBJ1-6|TRBV30|NA
TGTGCCTGGAGGGATCAGGTTTCACCCCTCCACTTT
CAWRDQVSPLHF
>NA|TRBJ2-7|TRBV29-1|TRBD2
TGCAGCGCCCAGGATCTAGCGGGACGGTCCGAGCAGTACTTC
CSAQDLAGRSEQYF
>NA|TRBJ2-1|TRBV4-3|TRBD2
TGCGCCAGCAGCCAGACTAGCGGGGGGTTCCTAAGCTCCTACAATGAGCAGTTCTTC
CASSQTSGGFLSSYNEQFF
>NA|TRBJ2-4|TRBV5-6|TRBD2
TGTGCCAGCAGCTTGTTTCTAGCGGGAGGACTAGCCAAAAACATTCAGTACTTC
CASSLFLAGGLAKNIQYF
>NA|TRBJ2-1|TRBV9|NA
TGTGCCAGCAGCAACCGGGACAAAGCCTACAATGAGCAGTTCTTC
CASSNRDKAYNEQFF
>NA|TRBJ1-5|TRBV19|NA
TGTGCCAGTAGTATAGGAGGGAGCAATCAGCCCCAGCATTTT
CASSIGGSNQPQHF
>NA|TRBJ1-4|TRBV30|TRBD1
TGTGCCTGGGGTAGACAGGGACCTAATGAAAAACTGTTTTTT
CAWGRQGPNEKLFF
>NA|TRBJ2-4|TRBV21-1|NA
TGTGCCAGCAGCAAGGGAGTTCAAAACATTCAGTACTTC
CASSKGVQNIQYF
>NA|TRBJ2-7|TRBV7-9|TRBD1
TGTGCCAGCAGCCCGTTAGCCCCACAGGGGTCGAAGGCTTACGAGCAGTACTTC
CASSPLAPQGSKAYEQYF
>few|TRBJ1-2|TRBV30|NA
TGTGCCTGGAGTCTCCAAGGCGGGAACATGATCCTTACCCGGCGGTATGGCTACACCTTC
CAWSLQGGNMILTRRYGYTF
>few|TRBJ2-7|TRBV6-5|NA
TGTGCCAGCCGTTGGGCAGGGGGGGAGCAGTACTTC
CASRWAGGEQYF